Presented here are 27 T cell receptor beta chains from one specimen sequenced in a study of T-cell memory formation after mild COVID-19. MiXCR was run by TCRdb on the 5' RACE reads, yielding one entry per CDR3 protein. The repertoire includes some 320,000 distinct CDR3 sequences, roughly an eighth of them detected once, and roughly 23% sits in the top ten. The specimen was PBMCs or a T cell subset sorted from them (not recorded which). The source is a man aged 18 to 29 who had mild COVID-19 (a few samples of this study predate the infection). Cell type and time point are not known.

The chain is built from TRBV4-2 and TRBJ2-1; a weak D match, TRBD2 (6 bases). The DNA matches TRBJ2-5 better at its end, which makes the J call doubtful. CDR1 is LGHNA, CDR2 YNFKEQ, per germline. The CDR3 loop spans 18 amino acids. CDR3 sequence: CASSGGLLARRGRETQYF. In nucleotides, the CDR3 is TGTGCCAGCAGTGGGGGATTGCTAGCCCGCCGGGGGAGGGAGACCCAGTACTTC.

The rearrangement links TRBV12-3 or TRBV12-4 to TRBJ2-5; D gene uncertain. The CDR3 extends over 16 amino acids. Trimming left V 3 bases short and J 5 bases short, with 19 bases between. In DNA, the CDR3 is TGTGCCAGCAGTTTGATAATTTCGGAAGTGGGGGAGACCCAGTACTTC. Translated, it gives CASSLIISEVGETQYF.

The rearrangement joins TRBV18 to TRBJ2-7, with D tentatively TRBD1 (6 bases). Germline V lookup: CDR1 KGHSH, CDR2 LQKENI. V lost 3 bases and J 5 bases, leaving 17 bases between the germline ends. This CDR3 contains 15 residues. The CDR3 protein is CASSPGASTTHEQYF. The CDR3 DNA sequence: TGTGCCAGCTCACCGGGGGCCAGCACCACCCACGAGCAGTACTTC.

This clonotype was observed a few times. V gene TRBV29-1 combines with J gene TRBJ2-1; unclear D gene. The CDR3 loop spans 13 amino acids. CDR1 is SQVTM and CDR2 is ANQGSEA in the germline V gene. The V end lost 3 bases, the J end lost 5 bases, and 11 bases lay between the germline ends. Here the CDR3 DNA reads TGCAGCGTTGAGCCGCAGTTCAACAATGAGCAGTTCTTC. Protein: CSVEPQFNNEQFF.

This clonotype was seen only once. The chain uses TRBV10-3 and TRBJ2-7, with 11 positions matching TRBD2. Germline CDR1 is ENHRY and CDR2 is SYGVKD. The CDR3 is made up of 17 amino acids. V gave up 0 bases and J gave up 0 bases; unmatched junction bases: 4. The chain's CDR3 is CAISESRTSGPSYEQYF. CDR3 DNA: TGTGCCATCAGTGAGTCTAGGACTAGCGGGCCCTCCTACGAGCAGTACTTC.

The V gene is TRBV25-1, the J gene TRBJ2-1, with 9 bases matching TRBD2. This CDR3 region has 15 residues. The V segment lost 7 bases and the J segment 6 bases; nucleotides outside the gene matches: 10. The V gene's germline CDR1 is MGHDK and CDR2 SYGVNS. The chain's CDR3 is CASTEGLAGTNEQFF. DNA of the CDR3: TGTGCCAGCACCGAGGGCCTAGCGGGGACCAATGAGCAGTTCTTC.

This chain connects TRBV20-1 to TRBJ2-3; 8 nucleotides align to TRBD2. This CDR3 is 16 amino acids long. Germline V CDR1 and CDR2: DFQATT, SNEGSKA (reference sequence). This CDR3 is CRQIAGGAGGTDTQYF. In DNA form, the CDR3 reads TGCAGGCAAATAGCCGGGGGAGCGGGGGGCACAGATACGCAGTATTTT.

This chain uses TRBV10-3 with TRBJ2-2; 8 nucleotides match TRBD1. This CDR3 region has 13 residues. The V gene's germline CDR1 is ENHRY and CDR2 SYGVKD. V dropped 11 bases and J dropped 5; count of bases not matched to a gene: 7. The chain's CDR3 is CAARTGFTGELFF. The CDR3 nucleotides read TGTGCCGCAAGGACAGGGTTTACCGGGGAGCTGTTTTTT.

This chain uses TRBV6-2 or TRBV6-3 with TRBJ2-7; tentatively, D is TRBD1 (8 bases). V lost 7 bases and J 5 bases, leaving 12 bases between the germline ends. The CDR3 is 12 amino acids. Germline CDR1 and CDR2: MNHEY and SVGEGT. CDR3 protein: CASNTGGDEQYV. CDR3 bases: TGTGCCAGCAACACAGGGGGGGACGAGCAGTACGTC.

V and J are TRBV11-2 and TRBJ1-2, with D perhaps TRBD1 (5 bases). Germline loops: CDR1 SGHAT, CDR2 FQNNGV. V was pared by 4 bases and J by 4 bases, with 16 bases between. This CDR3 spans 15 amino acids. The CDR3 region is CASSSPSRGVYGYTF. In DNA, the CDR3 is TGTGCCAGCAGCTCCCCAAGTAGAGGGGTCTATGGCTACACCTTC.

The CDR3 DNA follows: TGTGCCAGCAGCGTAGGGACCCTGAGGAGTGAAAAACTGTTTTTT. Translation: CASSVGTLRSEKLFF. The chain carries TRBV9 and TRBJ1-4; no clear D gene. Per germline, CDR1 SGDLS and CDR2 YYNGEE. This CDR3 has 15 amino acids. V shed 0 bases and J shed 7 bases, with 13 bases lying between them.

This clonotype was seen only a few times. The chain employs TRBV28 and TRBJ1-1; D remains ambiguous. CDR1 MDHEN and CDR2 SYDVKM come from the germline V gene. V shed 6 bases and J shed 7 bases, with 9 bases lying between them. This CDR3 comprises 11 residues. The CDR3 DNA is TGTGCCAGCAGACTTTGGGATGAAGCTTTCTTT. The encoded protein is CASRLWDEAFF.

The table lists this clonotype with a few counts. The chain joins TRBV10-3 to TRBJ2-5; D is possibly TRBD1 or TRBD2 (5 bases each). CDR3 size: 13 residues. Germline assignment: CDR1 ENHRY and CDR2 SYGVKD. V lost 8 bases and J 1 base, leaving 11 bases between the germline ends. The CDR3 loop is CAIAGTVQETQYF. DNA of the CDR3: TGTGCCATCGCAGGGACGGTCCAAGAGACCCAGTACTTC.

The sample holds a few counts of this clonotype. This chain joins TRBV4-2 and TRBJ2-3, with 15 bases that match TRBD2. Germline values: CDR1 LGHNA, CDR2 YNFKEQ. This CDR3 contains 17 residues. J gave up 6 bases and V 3 bases, and 7 bases lay outside the gene matches. CDR3 in amino acids: CASSQNSGLAGGDTQYF. CDR3 nucleotide sequence: TGTGCCAGCAGCCAGAACTCCGGACTAGCGGGGGGGGATACGCAGTATTTT.

In DNA form, the CDR3 reads TGTGCCAGCAGTCCAACAGGGTCCATGAACATTCAGTACTTC. This gives the protein CASSPTGSMNIQYF. This chain joins TRBV12-3 or TRBV12-4 and TRBJ2-4, with a tentative D call TRBD1 (6 bases). The V gene lost 5 bases and the J gene lost 7 bases, with 15 bases spanning the gap. The CDR3 runs 14 residues.

This clonotype occurred a few times. The chain joins TRBV10-3 to TRBJ2-1; TRBD2 aligns across 8 bases. V lost 10 bases and J lost 0; bases outside the gene matches: 5. This CDR3 has 14 residues. The germline V gene encodes CDR1 ENHRY and CDR2 SYGVKD. The CDR3 DNA sequence: TGTGCCACTTGGACTAGCCTCTCCTACAATGAGCAGTTCTTC. Translated: CATWTSLSYNEQFF.

This clonotype was counted ten times or more. This sequence joins TRBV3-1 and TRBJ2-4; D is unclear. V was pared by 5 bases and J by 4 bases, with 12 bases between. The V gene's germline CDR1 is LGHDT and CDR2 YNNKEL (reference sequence). The CDR3 covers 14 residues. In DNA, the CDR3 is TGTGCCAGCAGCTACAGTGAGGTTAAAAACATTCAGTACTTC. Its translation: CASSYSEVKNIQYF.

This chain links TRBV18 with TRBJ1-1; 8 bases match TRBD1. With 8 bases clipped from V and 1 base from J, the junction kept 18 bases outside the gene matches. In germline, CDR1 is KGHSH, CDR2 LQKENI. The CDR3 is 18 amino acids. The CDR3 spells CASTPSPDRVEKNTEAFF. As DNA, the CDR3 is TGTGCCAGCACCCCTTCACCGGACAGGGTTGAGAAGAACACTGAAGCTTTCTTT. The full variable domain, in which reference TRBV18 and TRBJ1-1 provide the parts outside the CDR3, is NAGVMQNPRHLVRRRGQEARLRCSPMKGHSHVYWYRQLPEEGLKFMVYLQKENIIDESGMPKERFSAEFPKEGPSILRIQQVVRGDSAAYFCASTPSPDRVEKNTEAFFGQGTRLTVV.

This clonotype was counted many times. This chain links TRBV6-5 with TRBJ1-2; the match to TRBD1 covers 8 bases. CDR3 length: 13 residues. With V trimmed by 6 bases and J by 7 bases, 7 bases remained unmatched. Per germline, CDR1 MNHEY and CDR2 SVGAGI. CDR3 loop: CASSRGQGGGYTF. CDR3 in DNA: TGTGCCAGCAGCCGCGGACAGGGCGGTGGCTACACCTTC.

There are a few counts of this clonotype. The chain carries TRBV20-1 and TRBJ1-5; D not certain. The CDR3 extends over 16 amino acids. Germline CDR1 is DFQATT and CDR2 is SNEGSKA (reference sequence). The germline V and J ends were trimmed by 0 bases and 2 bases, with 14 bases remaining between them. CDR3 region: CSAREIPGRGNQPQHF. For the CDR3, the DNA is TGCAGTGCTAGAGAGATCCCAGGACGCGGCAATCAGCCCCAGCATTTT.

This clonotype has just a few counts. The chain is built from TRBV12-3 or TRBV12-4 and TRBJ2-3, with D possibly TRBD2 on 5 matching bases. The CDR3 runs 18 residues. With 5 bases removed from V and 6 bases from J, the gap between germline ends came to 27 bases. CDR3 loop: CASSPASRVLAPRDTQYF. The DNA of the CDR3 is TGTGCCAGCAGTCCAGCCTCGCGGGTGCTGGCCCCTCGGGATACGCAGTATTTT.

The rearrangement links TRBV7-3 to TRBJ2-3; 10 bases align to TRBD1. CDR1 and CDR2 from the germline V gene are SGHTA and FQGTGA. Trimming took 4 bases from V and 4 from J; bases not matched to a gene: 8. The CDR3 is made up of 16 amino acids. DNA for the CDR3: TGTGCCAGCAGCTCGACAGGGGGCTTTTGGGCAGATACGCAGTATTTT. Its translation: CASSSTGGFWADTQYF.

The table lists this clonotype with many counts. The rearrangement links TRBV18 to TRBJ2-2; D is undetermined. Between the trimmed V and J ends, which lost 1 base and 1 base, there was a span of 4 bases. CDR1 KGHSH and CDR2 LQKENI come from the germline V gene. The CDR3 extends over 14 amino acids. CDR3 protein: CASSPQGNTGELFF. The CDR3, as DNA: TGTGCCAGCTCACCACAGGGGAACACCGGGGAGCTGTTTTTT. Drawing the rest from reference TRBV18 and TRBJ2-2, the complete variable domain is NAGVMQNPRHLVRRRGQEARLRCSPMKGHSHVYWYRQLPEEGLKFMVYLQKENIIDESGMPKERFSAEFPKEGPSILRIQQVVRGDSAAYFCASSPQGNTGELFFGEGSRLTVL.

This clonotype was detected ten times or more. This chain connects TRBV10-3 to TRBJ2-5, with 8 bases fitting TRBD1. V lost 3 bases, J lost 5 bases, and 2 bases stayed unmatched. CDR3 length: 13 residues. Germline assignment: CDR1 ENHRY and CDR2 SYGVKD. CDR3 sequence: CAISDRGRETQYF. CDR3 bases: TGTGCCATCAGTGACAGGGGGCGGGAGACCCAGTACTTC.

This clonotype was observed a few times. This chain joins TRBV9 and TRBJ2-5, with D tentatively TRBD2 (6 bases). This CDR3 is 14 amino acids long. Trimming pared 4 bases from V and 2 bases from J, leaving 12 bases between. CDR1 and CDR2 (germline): SGDLS, YYNGEE. CDR3 sequence: CASSPRRGQETQYF. In nucleotides, the CDR3 is TGTGCCAGCAGCCCCAGGAGGGGACAAGAGACCCAGTACTTC.

This clonotype was seen more than once but under ten times. The chain recombines TRBV29-1 with TRBJ1-5; D unresolved. This CDR3 has 12 amino acids. Germline lookup yields CDR1 SQVTM and CDR2 ANQGSEA. V was clipped by 8 bases and J by 4 bases, with 12 bases between them. CDR3 bases: TGCAGCATCCGGACCGGGAATCAGCCCCAGCATTTT. Translation: CSIRTGNQPQHF.

This clonotype came up a few times. The chain couples TRBV20-1 to TRBJ1-1; tentative D call: TRBD1 (6 bases). The CDR3 loop spans 14 amino acids. The V end lost 5 bases, the J end lost 3 bases, and 16 bases lay between the germline ends. Germline loops: CDR1 DFQATT, CDR2 SNEGSKA (reference sequence). The CDR3 sequence is CSAETQGLHTEAFF. The CDR3 nucleotides are TGCAGTGCTGAAACACAGGGTCTTCACACTGAAGCTTTCTTT.